This TCR beta chain derives from a study of blood T cell repertoires in COVID-19 (TCRdb year 2020). About the investigation overall: Samples from collaborators originated in the United States, Italy and Spain and spanned both the acute and convalescent phases of COVID-19. The material from the prospective study consisted of cDNA or gDNA derived from T cells, B-cell-depleted T cells, or PBMCs. The dataset comprised deeply sampled blood TCRbeta repertoires from subjects exposed to, actively infected with, or recovered from COVID-19. The repertoires were made available in a free public database intended to serve as a resource for research on the immune response to SARS-CoV-2. The samples were drawn from the first 160 participants of the ongoing ImmuneRACE study and from some 1,300 subjects provided by 6 global collaborators. A de-identified subject ID, COVID-19 status, age in years and sex were almost always included in the sample metadata. Where available, HLA class I and class II types were obtained from metadata supplied by the sample provider rather than from assay-based typing. On the study overall, not on this receptor specifically: The amount of clinical and demographic metadata varied by source and participant and was provided uncurated.

Participants in the prospective study were aged roughly 18 to 100 years, lived in under 30 United States geographic areas, and enrolled through a virtual design. To assign participants to cohorts, the prospective study relied on clinical history that participants themselves reported in a screening survey and a study questionnaire. In the prospective study, whole blood, serum and a nasopharyngeal or oropharyngeal swab were collected from each participant by mobile phlebotomists. Over a roughly 2-month period, participants in the prospective study had the option of providing additional blood draws and questionnaires. Prospective study blood samples were shipped either frozen or at room temperature before DNA extraction. Including the terminal cysteine and phenylalanine, the CDR3 comprises 19 residues. Of the read, only the CDR3 DNA is kept; its 57 bases are in frame from base 1. From V the trimming removes 1 base and from J it removes 3 bases, while the gene matches leave 10 bases of the junction unaccounted for. CDR1 is given as LGHDT and CDR2 as YNNKEL, both from the germline V gene (reference sequence).

Note on this clone: Its antigen remains undetermined. No base quality information exists; no much larger clone differs at one position.

TCRbeta CDR3 regions were amplified from genomic DNA using the immunoSEQ Assay, a bias-controlled multiplex PCR. The authors' pipeline ran thus. Nucleated cell counts per sample were estimated from amplification of reference gene primers within the assay. To quantify the absolute abundance of each unique TCRbeta CDR3 rearrangement, sequence reads were collapsed and filtered. For each sample, productive Simpson clonality was calculated as the square root of Simpson's diversity index over productive rearrangements. Drawn from immuneACCESS, this table holds only the in-frame rearrangements with V and J called that TCRdb kept. Clones are partly lost; checked studies trace under half to an unresolved V gene and leave the rest unexplained. V and J calls and clone size are as listed in that table; D and trimming were resolved from the DNA. Recorded for this sample are 250,000 or so clones; 90% of them occurred a single time. About 4% of the sample is held by the ten biggest clonotypes.

This TCR derives from a woman in her twenties or thirties with acute COVID-19. Recombination joined TRBV3-1 (or the pseudogene TRBV3-2) with TRBJ2-3; TRBD2 lines up with 13 middle nucleotides. The sequencing input was PBMCs or T cells enriched from blood (not recorded which). The bases are TGTGCCAGCAGCCAAGTGGGGACTAGCGGGGAGGGTCTGACAGATACGCAGTATTTT. It translates as CASSQVGTSGEGLTDTQYF.